One sample yielded the 23 T cell receptor beta chains listed below, sequenced in a study of blood T cell repertoires in COVID-19. Assay: immunoSEQ multiplex PCR; the TCRdb copy retains only in-frame clones and omits some. This table has tens of thousands of clones, about 86% appearing once. The sample taken for sequencing was peripheral blood. The receptors originated from a man aged 45 to 65 with active COVID-19.

This chain links TRBV5-1 with TRBJ2-6, with 10 bases matching TRBD1. The CDR3 extends over 21 amino acids. Unmatched junction bases numbered 13, after V lost 0 bases and J lost 1 base. Germline V gives CDR1 SGHRS, CDR2 YFSETQ. CDR3 nucleotides: TGCGCCAGCAGCTTGGAAGGGGGATATGACAGGGGGCCATCTGGGGCCAACGTCCTGACTTTC. Protein sequence: CASSLEGGYDRGPSGANVLTF. The full variable domain, in which reference TRBV5-1 and TRBJ2-6 provide the parts outside the CDR3, is KAGVTQTPRYLIKTRGQQVTLSCSPISGHRSVSWYQQTPGQGLQFLFEYFSETQRNKGNFPGRFSGRQFSNSRSEMNVSTLELGDSALYLCASSLEGGYDRGPSGANVLTFGAGSRLTVL.

This chain joins TRBV18 and TRBJ1-5, with D maybe TRBD1 (6 bases). Germline V gene lookup returns CDR1 KGHSH and CDR2 LQKENI. V lost 6 bases, J lost 1 base, and 16 bases lay in between. The CDR3 spans 16 residues. In DNA, the CDR3 is TGTGCCAGCTCGCCGACGGACAGCGTGAGCAATCAGCCCCAGCATTTT. Protein: CASSPTDSVSNQPQHF.

The V gene is TRBV5-8, the J gene TRBJ1-5; no firm D call. The CDR3 has 11 amino acids. Trimming took off 0 bases at V and 7 bases at J, with 2 bases between the two ends. The germline V gene has CDR1 SGHTS and CDR2 YDEGEE. CDR3 DNA: TGTGCCAGCAGCTTGGTACAGCCCCAGCATTTT. Translating it yields CASSLVQPQHF. Filled out from reference TRBV5-8 and TRBJ1-5, the complete variable domain reads EAGVTQSPTHLIKTRGQQATLRCSPISGHTSVYWYQQALGLGLQFLLWYDEGEERNRGNFPPRFSGRQFPNYSSELNVNALELEDSALYLCASSLVQPQHFGDGTRLSIL.

The V call is TRBV18, the J call TRBJ2-1; 14 nucleotides match TRBD2. With 4 bases clipped from V and 0 bases from J, the junction kept 11 bases outside the gene matches. The CDR3 is 20 amino acids. CDR1 KGHSH and CDR2 LQKENI come from the germline V gene. CDR3 protein: CASSLRTSGGHTRSYNEQFF. CDR3 in DNA: TGTGCCAGCTCACTCCGGACTAGCGGGGGGCATACCCGCTCCTACAATGAGCAGTTCTTC. The full variable domain, with the rest looked up from reference TRBV18 and TRBJ2-1, is NAGVMQNPRHLVRRRGQEARLRCSPMKGHSHVYWYRQLPEEGLKFMVYLQKENIIDESGMPKERFSAEFPKEGPSILRIQQVVRGDSAAYFCASSLRTSGGHTRSYNEQFFGPGTRLTVL.

The sample holds one count of this clone. The chain combines TRBV7-3 with TRBJ2-7; possible D gene TRBD1, 5 bases. CDR3 size: 13 residues. Germline assignment: CDR1 SGHTA and CDR2 FQGTGA. V was shortened by 5 bases and J by 3 bases, with 11 bases between the two germline ends. For the CDR3, the DNA is TGTGCCAGCAGCCCCTACGACAGCTACGAGCAGTACTTC. Its protein is CASSPYDSYEQYF.

This chain joins TRBV5-8 and TRBJ1-2, with TRBD1 as a possible D gene (6 bases). The V gene lost 5 bases and the J gene lost 1 base, with 15 bases spanning the gap. CDR3 length: 15 residues. Germline V CDR1 and CDR2: SGHTS, YDEGEE. CDR3 sequence: CASRLGQSYNYGYTF. The CDR3 coding sequence is TGTGCCAGCAGACTAGGACAGAGCTATAACTATGGCTACACCTTC.

The chain couples TRBV5-1 to TRBJ1-1; D not certain. CDR3 length: 15 amino acids. Germline-derived CDR1 and CDR2 are SGHRS and YFSETQ. V lost 0 bases to trimming and J lost 6 bases, with 15 bases between them. The CDR3 loop is CASSLAEGGIPEAFF. The CDR3 nucleotides are TGCGCCAGCAGCTTGGCCGAGGGAGGGATACCTGAAGCTTTCTTT.

The gene calls are TRBV5-1 and TRBJ2-1; 15 positions match TRBD2. The V and J ends lost 0 bases and 6 bases, in that order; junction bases with no gene match: 7. The germline V gene has CDR1 SGHRS and CDR2 YFSETQ. This CDR3 is 18 amino acids long. In nucleotides, the CDR3 is TGCGCCAGCAGCTTGGGGGGGACTAGCGGGAGGTACAGCAATGAGCAGTTCTTC. Translation: CASSLGGTSGRYSNEQFF.

The J gene is TRBJ1-4, the V gene TRBV12-5; D is undetermined. This CDR3 contains 13 residues. The V gene's germline CDR1 is LGHNT and CDR2 FRNRAP. V was pared by 10 bases and J by 7 bases, with 16 bases between. The CDR3 DNA follows: TGTGCTACTCCTCCGGTTTTTCGTGAAAAACTGTTTTTT. It yields the protein CATPPVFREKLFF.

This clone was detected once. V usage is TRBV18 and J usage is TRBJ1-1; tentatively, D is TRBD1 (6 bases). The germline V and J ends were trimmed by 3 bases and 0 bases, with 8 bases remaining between them. Germline-derived CDR1 and CDR2 are KGHSH and LQKENI. The length of the CDR3 is 14 residues. The CDR3 bases are TGTGCCAGCTCACCGAGGGGGATGAACACTGAAGCTTTCTTT. It is translated as CASSPRGMNTEAFF.

The chain employs TRBV5-1 and TRBJ1-4; possible D gene TRBD1, 5 bases. V shed 0 bases and J shed 1 base, with 13 bases lying between them. Germline assignment: CDR1 SGHRS and CDR2 YFSETQ. CDR3 length: 17 amino acids. Written as DNA, the CDR3 is TGCGCCAGCAGCTTGGTGCAGGGTAGGGTAACTAATGAAAAACTGTTTTTT. It translates to CASSLVQGRVTNEKLFF.

The rearrangement links TRBV20-1 to TRBJ2-7; the match to TRBD1 covers 7 bases. Germline CDR1 reads DFQATT; CDR2 reads SNEGSKA (reference sequence). The CDR3 length is 14 residues. The J segment lost 7 bases and the V segment lost 3 bases, leaving 12 bases of the junction unmatched. Here the CDR3 DNA reads TGCAGTGCTAGTGACCGGGACAGCCTACGTGAGCAGTACTTC. Amino acids: CSASDRDSLREQYF.

V usage is TRBV5-1 and J usage is TRBJ2-3, with 11 nucleotides matching TRBD1. V trimming: 2 bases; J trimming: 7 bases; junction bases outside the gene matches: 3. This CDR3 comprises 14 residues. In germline, CDR1 is SGHRS, CDR2 YFSETQ. The CDR3 DNA is TGCGCCAGCAGCTTCGGGACAGGGGGTAATACGCAGTATTTT. Encoded protein: CASSFGTGGNTQYF.

The chain links TRBV24-1 to TRBJ2-2, with 11 bases aligning to TRBD1. After removal of 6 bases from V and 4 bases from J, the junction contained 3 bases not matched to a gene. The length of the CDR3 is 15 residues. Germline CDR1 and CDR2: KGHDR and SFDVKD. CDR3 residues: CATSPGQGGTGELFF. CDR3 in DNA: TGTGCCACCAGTCCGGGACAGGGGGGCACCGGGGAGCTGTTTTTT.

The chain is built from TRBV18 and TRBJ2-1, with 12 bases matching TRBD2. The CDR3 consists of 16 residues. The germline V gene encodes CDR1 KGHSH and CDR2 LQKENI. V shed 2 bases and J 7 bases; nucleotides not matched to a gene: 6. CDR3 in DNA: TGTGCCAGCTCACCAGCTTTACTAGCGGGAGGAAATGAGCAGTTCTTC. As protein: CASSPALLAGGNEQFF.

This clone was counted only a few times. The chain recombines TRBV9 with TRBJ1-1; possibly TRBD1 for D (6 bases). Per germline, CDR1 SGDLS and CDR2 YYNGEE. The V gene lost 1 base and the J gene lost 4 bases, with 14 bases spanning the gap. This CDR3 contains 15 residues. The CDR3 region is CASSVTYRESTEAFF. The CDR3 DNA reads as TGTGCCAGCAGCGTAACGTACAGGGAAAGCACTGAAGCTTTCTTT.

In regard to this clone: Germline is not matched at one junction end, which may reflect a read error. This sequence joins TRBV5-6 and TRBJ2-7, with D perhaps TRBD1 (6 bases). Germline V gene lookup returns CDR1 SGHDT and CDR2 YYEEEE. This CDR3 has 14 amino acids. The CDR3 here is CASSLGGPPSPIGF. The CDR3, as DNA: TGTGCCAGCAGCTTGGGGGGGCCCCCGAGCCCAATCGGCTTC.

The chain has TRBV7-6 and TRBJ2-7; 8 bases are shared with TRBD1. Germline V gene data show CDR1 as SGHVS and CDR2 as FNYEAQ. CDR3 size: 15 residues. V shed 1 base, J shed 2 bases, and the junction held 4 bases outside the gene matches. The CDR3 coding sequence is TGTGCCAGCAGCTTAGATCAGGGGGCAACCTACGAGCAGTACTTC. This sequence encodes CASSLDQGATYEQYF.

The V and J genes are TRBV18 and TRBJ1-5, with TRBD1 matching over 9 bases. The V gene's germline CDR1 is KGHSH and CDR2 LQKENI. The CDR3 extends over 15 amino acids. After removal of 3 bases from V and 7 bases from J, the junction contained 7 bases not matched to a gene. The DNA for the CDR3 is TGTGCCAGCTCACCCTCCGGGACAGGGTACCAGCCCCAGCATTTT. Translation: CASSPSGTGYQPQHF.

The rearrangement uses TRBV28 and TRBJ1-5; 7 bases agree with TRBD1. CDR3 size: 12 residues. CDR1 MDHEN and CDR2 SYDVKM come from the germline V gene. The V and J ends lost 7 bases and 5 bases, in that order; junction bases with no gene match: 2. The CDR3 protein is CASTTGDQPQHF. The DNA for the CDR3 is TGTGCCAGCACTACAGGGGATCAGCCCCAGCATTTT.

This chain uses TRBV7-3 with TRBJ2-1; 9 bases fit TRBD2. Germline CDR1 is SGHTA and CDR2 is FQGTGA. V shed 6 bases and J 5 bases; nucleotides not matched to a gene: 5. The CDR3 loop spans 14 amino acids. The CDR3 DNA reads as TGTGCCAGCAGTATAGCGGGGGAAAACAATGAGCAGTTCTTC. This translates into CASSIAGENNEQFF.

The CDR3 sequence is CASSREVYEQYF. CDR3 DNA sequence: TGTGCCAGCAGCCGAGAAGTCTACGAGCAGTACTTC. The rearrangement joins TRBV12-3 or TRBV12-4 to TRBJ2-7; D unresolved. This CDR3 is 12 amino acids long. Trimming shortened V by 6 bases and J by 3 bases, and 9 bases separated the two germline ends.

V is TRBV24-1 and J is TRBJ2-3; D gene ambiguous. Between the trimmed V and J ends, which lost 4 bases and 0 bases, there was a span of 4 bases. The CDR3 length is 13 residues. Germline CDR1 is KGHDR and CDR2 is SFDVKD. CDR3 sequence reads: CATSDRSTDTQYF. CDR3 in DNA: TGTGCCACCAGTGACAGGAGCACAGATACGCAGTATTTT.